The 30 T cell receptor beta chains presented below share a single source sample, sequenced in a study of radiotherapy plus CTLA-4 blockade in lung cancer. The data were produced by immunoSEQ multiplex PCR, yet TCRdb's version contains in-frame clones alone and is incomplete. The sample gives approximately 73,000 clones, roughly 84% of which show up once; 35% to 50% is in the top ten. The material was peripheral blood, obtained from a patient treated with radiotherapy plus ipilimumab. These TCRs come from a human donor with non-small cell lung cancer that progressed on radiotherapy plus ipilimumab.

V and J are TRBV5-4 and TRBJ2-2, with D unresolved. This CDR3 region has 16 residues. The germline gives CDR1 SGHNT, CDR2 YYREEE (reference sequence). Between the trimmed V and J ends, which lost 0 bases and 1 base, there was a span of 10 bases. The CDR3 loop is CASSLAVGVNTGELFF. CDR3 DNA: TGTGCCAGCAGCTTGGCGGTTGGGGTGAACACCGGGGAGCTGTTTTTT.

This chain uses TRBV28 with TRBJ2-2; the D gene could be TRBD1 or TRBD2 (5 bases each). This CDR3 region has 17 residues. Germline-derived CDR1 and CDR2 are MDHEN and SYDVKM. Trimming pared 5 bases from V and 2 bases from J, leaving 18 bases between. The CDR3 protein is CASSPYPGAANTGELFF. Here the CDR3 DNA reads TGTGCCAGCAGTCCCTACCCCGGGGCAGCAAACACCGGGGAGCTGTTTTTT.

This chain joins TRBV10-2 and TRBJ2-1; 8 nucleotides line up with TRBD2. Per germline, CDR1 WSHSY and CDR2 SAAADI. Losses at the gene ends were 6 bases for V and 7 bases for J; bases not matched to a gene: 8. The CDR3 is 14 amino acids. CDR3 DNA sequence: TGCGCCAGCAGGGTGGGACTAGTGATGAATGAGCAGTTCTTC. Residues: CASRVGLVMNEQFF.

CDR3 in DNA: TGTGCCAGCAGCCAAGATCTACTGACTAGCGGGCCAGGAGAGACCCAGTACTTC. This gives the protein CASSQDLLTSGPGETQYF. The chain has TRBV4-2 and TRBJ2-5, with 10 bases lining up with TRBD2. Trimming cost V 0 bases and J 4 bases; bases outside gene matches: 11. This CDR3 has 18 amino acids. The germline CDR1 and CDR2 sequences are LGHNA and YNFKEQ.

V usage is TRBV30 and J usage is TRBJ1-4; 8 positions agree with TRBD1. The germline V gene has CDR1 GTSNPN and CDR2 SVGIG (reference sequence). V lost 4 bases and J lost 3; bases outside the gene matches: 10. The CDR3 covers 16 residues. CDR3 residues: CAWKGQGRRPNEKLFF. The CDR3 bases are TGTGCCTGGAAAGGACAGGGAAGGCGTCCTAATGAAAAACTGTTTTTT. The complete variable domain, with remaining parts taken from reference TRBV30 and TRBJ1-4, reads SQTIHQWPATLVQPVGSPLSLECTVEGTSNPNLYWYRQAAGRGLQLLFYSVGIGQISSEVPQNLSASRPQDRQFILSSKKLLLSDSGFYLCAWKGQGRRPNEKLFFGSGTQLSVL.

The chain has TRBV19 and TRBJ1-2; no clear D. V gave up 5 bases and J gave up 1 base, with 5 bases separating them. Germline V gene lookup returns CDR1 LNHDA and CDR2 SQIVND (reference sequence). The CDR3 runs to 12 residues. The CDR3 DNA is TGTGCCAGTAGTGCCAATAACTATGGCTACACCTTC. Translating gives CASSANNYGYTF.

The rearrangement joins TRBV29-1 to TRBJ1-2; D is uncertain. Trimming stripped 3 bases from V and 6 bases from J, with 8 bases between. The CDR3 contains 11 residues. CDR1 is SQVTM, CDR2 ANQGSEA, per germline. For the CDR3, the DNA is TGCAGCGTTGAGGGGTCGGATGGCTACACCTTC. This codes for CSVEGSDGYTF.

The chain carries TRBV6-4 and TRBJ2-1; no clear D gene. Between the trimmed V and J ends, which lost 6 bases and 8 bases, there was a span of 14 bases. This CDR3 comprises 13 residues. CDR1 and CDR2 (germline): MRHNA, SNTAGT. In DNA, the CDR3 is TGTGCCAGCAGCAACTCCGAAGCCCATGAGCAGTTCTTC. As protein: CASSNSEAHEQFF.

The chain combines TRBV7-9 with TRBJ2-7; 8 bases map to TRBD2. Germline lookup yields CDR1 SEHNR and CDR2 FQNEAQ (reference sequence). The CDR3 is 17 residues long. V was clipped by 4 bases and J by 2 bases; unmatched bases: 13. CDR3 in DNA: TGTGCCAGCAGCTCCGGACAGAAAGCGGGAGTAACCTACGAGCAGTACGTC. Its translation is CASSSGQKAGVTYEQYV.

Comments on this clone: The same CDR3 arises from other DNA sequences in this sample as well. The chain links TRBV5-1 to TRBJ2-5; D remains ambiguous. The CDR3 covers 11 residues. V lost 5 bases to trimming and J lost 3 bases, with 5 bases between them. CDR1 is SGHRS and CDR2 is YFSETQ in the germline V gene. CDR3 in amino acids: CASSLKETQYF. The CDR3 bases are TGCGCCAGCAGTTTAAAAGAGACCCAGTACTTC. Together with reference TRBV5-1 and TRBJ2-5, the CDR3 gives the full variable domain: KAGVTQTPRYLIKTRGQQVTLSCSPISGHRSVSWYQQTPGQGLQFLFEYFSETQRNKGNFPGRFSGRQFSNSRSEMNVSTLELGDSALYLCASSLKETQYFGPGTRLLVL.

The V gene is TRBV9, the J gene TRBJ1-3; no clear D. Per germline, CDR1 SGDLS and CDR2 YYNGEE. The CDR3 has 17 residues. Trimming stripped 4 bases from V and 0 bases from J, with 17 bases between. The CDR3 spells CASSSPRRDRSGNTIYF. The CDR3 bases are TGTGCCAGCAGCTCCCCCCGGCGGGATCGCTCTGGAAACACCATATATTTT.

The chain couples TRBV6-6 to TRBJ2-7, with 14 bases lining up with TRBD2. The V gene end was trimmed by 5 bases and the J gene end by 9 bases; junction bases not matched to a gene: 6. In germline, CDR1 is MNHNY, CDR2 SVGAGI (reference sequence). The CDR3 runs to 14 residues. CDR3 nucleotides: TGTGCCAGCAGTGGGGGACTAGCGGGAGTAGTGCAGTACGTC. It specifies CASSGGLAGVVQYV.

V and J are TRBV9 and TRBJ2-7; D possibly corresponds to TRBD2 (6 bases). CDR3 length equals 16 residues. The V gene's germline CDR1 is SGDLS and CDR2 YYNGEE. Deletions cut 3 bases from V and 2 bases from J, with 18 bases between. This chain's CDR3 is CASSAQTYAGTYEQYF. The CDR3, as DNA: TGTGCCAGCAGCGCCCAAACCTATGCGGGGACCTACGAGCAGTACTTC. Complete variable domain (other parts from reference TRBV9 and TRBJ2-7): DSGVTQTPKHLITATGQRVTLRCSPRSGDLSVYWYQQSLDQGLQFLIQYYNGEERAKGNILERFSAQQFPDLHSELNLSSLELGDSALYFCASSAQTYAGTYEQYFGPGTRLTVT.

This clone occurred once. The V gene is TRBV2, the J gene TRBJ2-2; 10 positions match TRBD2. Looked up from germline, CDR1 is SNHLY and CDR2 is FYNNEI. The CDR3 contains 17 residues. V gave up 6 bases and J gave up 5 bases; unmatched junction bases: 12. The CDR3 loop reads CASSRGFTSGTTGELFF. The CDR3 DNA follows: TGTGCCAGCAGCAGAGGGTTCACTAGCGGGACAACCGGGGAGCTGTTTTTT.

The gene calls are TRBV14 and TRBJ1-2; D gene unclear. V lost 1 base to trimming and J lost 3 bases, with 3 bases between them. The CDR3 sequence is 12 residues long. The V gene's germline CDR1 is SGHDN and CDR2 FVKESK. CDR3: CASSQGYYGYTF. The CDR3 bases are TGTGCCAGCAGCCAAGGCTACTATGGCTACACCTTC.

The V and J genes are TRBV5-1 and TRBJ1-2; 8 nucleotides agree with TRBD1. The CDR3 runs to 14 residues. J lost 4 bases, V lost 5 bases, and 7 bases had no gene match. Germline CDR1 reads SGHRS; CDR2 reads YFSETQ. The CDR3 here is CASRDQGASYGYTF. The CDR3 DNA sequence: TGCGCCAGCAGAGATCAGGGGGCGAGCTATGGCTACACCTTC.

The rearrangement links TRBV18 to TRBJ2-2; 9 positions match TRBD1. V gave up 3 bases and J gave up 3 bases; unmatched junction bases: 2. The CDR3 has 15 residues. CDR1 is KGHSH and CDR2 is LQKENI in the germline V gene. The CDR3 reads CASSPGQGDTGELFF. The CDR3 DNA sequence: TGTGCCAGCTCACCGGGACAGGGTGACACCGGGGAGCTGTTTTTT.

The CDR3 DNA is TGTGCCAGCAGCCCTGGGACTAGCGGGAGGAGGCGGGAGACCCAGTACTTC. It yields the protein CASSPGTSGRRRETQYF. The rearrangement uses TRBV7-3 and TRBJ2-5, with TRBD2 matching over 15 bases. CDR1 is SGHTA, CDR2 FQGTGA, per germline. V shed 5 bases, J shed 5 bases, and the junction held 9 bases outside the gene matches. The CDR3 sequence is 17 residues long.

The V and J genes are TRBV5-8 and TRBJ2-4; 9 bases agree with TRBD2. CDR3 size: 15 residues. Germline V CDR1 and CDR2: SGHTS, YDEGEE. V was pared by 2 bases and J by 6 bases, with 6 bases of the junction left unmatched. CDR3 DNA: TGTGCCAGCAGCTTAGCGGGGGGAGGTATAAACATTCAGTACTTC. Its protein product is CASSLAGGGINIQYF.

The rearrangement links TRBV6-5 to TRBJ2-7, with a tentative D call TRBD1 (5 bases). Germline CDR1 is MNHEY and CDR2 is SVGAGI. V was trimmed by 2 bases and J by 2 bases, leaving 7 bases between them. The CDR3 is 13 amino acids. CDR3 in DNA: TGTGCCAGCAGTTACGGGGCCACCTACGAGCAGTACTTC. Translated: CASSYGATYEQYF.

V gene TRBV29-1 combines with J gene TRBJ2-7; 7 positions match TRBD1. V was pared by 8 bases and J by 1 base, with 5 bases of the junction left unmatched. The CDR3 sequence is 12 residues long. CDR1 and CDR2 from the germline V gene are SQVTM and ANQGSEA. Here the CDR3 reads CSFRDSSYEQYV. CDR3 DNA: TGCAGCTTCAGGGACAGTTCCTACGAGCAGTACGTC.

This chain connects TRBV2 to TRBJ1-1; 8 bases fit TRBD1. Germline CDR1 reads SNHLY; CDR2 reads FYNNEI. Losses at the gene ends were 7 bases for V and 1 base for J; bases not matched to a gene: 8. This CDR3 spans 15 amino acids. In DNA form, the CDR3 reads TGTGCCAGCACGCAGCAGGGGGCGAGGAACACTGAAGCTTTCTTT. Translating gives CASTQQGARNTEAFF.

The chain uses TRBV6-5 and TRBJ1-3; D is possibly TRBD1 (5 bases). V lost 0 bases to trimming and J lost 9 bases, with 12 bases between them. CDR1 MNHEY and CDR2 SVGAGI come from the germline V gene. The CDR3 extends over 14 amino acids. This chain's CDR3 is CASSYSMGGGTIYF. The CDR3 coding sequence is TGTGCCAGCAGTTACTCGATGGGTGGGGGCACCATATATTTT.

This chain joins TRBV30 and TRBJ2-7; 9 bases fit TRBD1. The CDR3 length is 12 residues. Germline CDR1 reads GTSNPN; CDR2 reads SVGIG (reference sequence). This CDR3 is CARETGGYEQYF. CDR3 DNA: TGTGCACGGGAGACAGGGGGCTACGAGCAGTACTTC.

V gene TRBV5-5 combines with J gene TRBJ2-7; TRBD2 aligns across 11 bases. After removal of 2 bases from V and 1 base from J, the junction contained 2 bases not matched to a gene. Germline-derived CDR1 and CDR2 are SGHKS and YYEKEE (reference sequence). This CDR3 is 15 amino acids long. In nucleotides, the CDR3 is TGTGCCAGCAGCTTCACTAGCGGGAGTTCCTACGAGCAGTACGTC. Residues: CASSFTSGSSYEQYV.

This rearrangement joins TRBV30 to TRBJ1-5; perhaps TRBD1 as D (6 bases). This CDR3 spans 15 amino acids. The germline V and J ends were trimmed by 3 bases and 6 bases, with 18 bases remaining between them. Germline CDR1 reads GTSNPN; CDR2 reads SVGIG (reference sequence). The CDR3 loop reads CAWSPMRGTGQPQHF. As DNA, the CDR3 is TGTGCCTGGAGCCCCATGAGGGGGACGGGTCAGCCCCAGCATTTT.

The rearrangement links TRBV5-4 to TRBJ2-3; D is perhaps TRBD1 (6 bases). The CDR3 runs 13 residues. Germline CDR1 and CDR2: SGHNT and YYREEE (reference sequence). V was shortened by 4 bases and J by 3 bases, with 9 bases between the two germline ends. DNA of the CDR3: TGTGCCAGCAGCAGCACAGGGACAGATACGCAGTATTTT. Protein product: CASSSTGTDTQYF.

The rearrangement links TRBV6-5 to TRBJ2-3, with D uncertain. V lost 2 bases, J lost 0 bases, and 3 bases lay in between. In germline, CDR1 is MNHEY, CDR2 SVGAGI. The CDR3 consists of 13 residues. The CDR3 coding sequence is TGTGCCAGCAGTTACCGGAGCACAGATACGCAGTATTTT. This gives the protein CASSYRSTDTQYF.

The chain carries TRBV4-2 and TRBJ2-1; D is perhaps TRBD2 (5 bases). CDR1 and CDR2 (germline): LGHNA, YNFKEQ. This CDR3 is built from 15 residues. Trimming left V 4 bases short and J 9 bases short, with 19 bases between. As DNA, the CDR3 is TGTGCCAGCAGCCCACTCGTACGAGAGGGTAGTGAGCAGTTCTTC. It is translated as CASSPLVREGSEQFF.

This clone was found a few times. The chain combines TRBV9 with TRBJ2-1; 9 positions match TRBD2. The CDR3 is 17 amino acids. Germline CDR1 is SGDLS and CDR2 is YYNGEE. V shed 0 bases, J shed 10 bases, and the junction held 14 bases outside the gene matches. CDR3 sequence (DNA): TGTGCCAGCAGCGTAGCTACAAGTCTAGCGGGACGGGGGGAGCAGTTCTTC. This sequence encodes CASSVATSLAGRGEQFF.